These T cell receptor beta chains were read from a single sample in a study of T cell repertoires in cytomegalovirus infection. TCRdb analysed the reads with MiXCR anew, one entry per CDR3 protein. The sample records some 180,000 distinct CDR3 sequences, 17% being singletons. Material: CD8+ T cells from PBMCs. The source of these receptors is a human donor in good health (CMV status not recorded). Some clones in this sample may be carry-over from other donors' samples. CDR3s include the opening cysteine and the closing phenylalanine or tryptophan. Fields, in order: J gene, D gene, clone size, V gene, CDR3 protein, CDR3 DNA. The D gene is left open where the match is weak. For some rows the clone size is stated as once, few or many, or as a class when expanded; others skip it.

>TRBJ2-2|-|-|TRBV20-1
CSATPRGPGELFF
TGCAGTGCCACCCCTAGGGGCCCCGGGGAGCTGTTTTTT
>TRBJ2-5|TRBD2|few|TRBV7-8
CASSLARASGVVEETQYF
TGTGCCAGCAGCTTAGCAAGGGCTAGCGGGGTTGTCGAAGAGACCCAGTACTTC
>TRBJ1-2|-|-|TRBV2
CASSEILRANYGYTF
TGTGCCAGCAGTGAAATTCTGCGAGCTAACTATGGCTACACCTTC
>TRBJ2-7|-|many|TRBV21-1
CASTVLEQYF
TGTGCCAGCACCGTGCTAGAGCAGTACTTC
>TRBJ2-1|-|-|TRBV7-9
CASSLARQAGDEQFF
TGTGCCAGCAGCTTAGCCCGACAGGCTGGGGATGAGCAGTTCTTC
>TRBJ2-7|TRBD1|-|TRBV7-1
CASSSLETGDFEQYF
TGTGCCAGCAGCTCACTAGAGACAGGGGATTTCGAGCAGTACTTC
>TRBJ2-7|-|-|TRBV5-6
CASSFRDPRTEQYF
TGTGCCAGCAGCTTCCGGGACCCCCGGACCGAGCAGTACTTC
>TRBJ2-1|TRBD2|many|TRBV7-2
CASSSPRTRSHHNEQFF
TGTGCCAGCAGCTCCCCCCGGACTAGAAGCCACCACAATGAGCAGTTCTTC
>TRBJ2-7|TRBD1|few|TRBV28
CASSYSRQGSFSYEQYF
TGTGCCAGCAGCTACTCCCGACAGGGATCCTTCTCCTACGAGCAGTACTTC
>TRBJ1-2|-|-|TRBV5-1
CASSLVPTVENGYTF
TGCGCCAGCAGCTTGGTTCCGACCGTCGAGAATGGCTACACCTTC
>TRBJ2-1|-|few|TRBV6-1
CASNIQGTYNEQFF
TGTGCCAGCAATATACAGGGCACCTACAATGAGCAGTTCTTC
>TRBJ1-4|TRBD1|-|TRBV2
CASSDLGGGGEKLFF
TGTGCCAGCAGTGACCTGGGAGGGGGCGGTGAAAAACTGTTTTTT
>TRBJ2-3|TRBD1|few|TRBV12-3/TRBV12-4
CASSPGTVTDTQYF
TGTGCCAGCAGTCCCGGGACAGTCACAGATACGCAGTATTTT
>TRBJ2-3|-|few|TRBV19
CASKKTGTTDTQYF
TGTGCCAGTAAAAAGACAGGAACCACAGATACGCAGTATTTT
>TRBJ2-5|TRBD2|-|TRBV20-1
CSARLAEETQYF
TGCAGTGCTAGACTAGCGGAAGAGACCCAGTACTTC
>TRBJ2-3|TRBD1|few|TRBV6-2/TRBV6-3
CASMSGQGQDTQYF
TGTGCCAGCATGTCGGGACAGGGGCAAGATACGCAGTATTTT